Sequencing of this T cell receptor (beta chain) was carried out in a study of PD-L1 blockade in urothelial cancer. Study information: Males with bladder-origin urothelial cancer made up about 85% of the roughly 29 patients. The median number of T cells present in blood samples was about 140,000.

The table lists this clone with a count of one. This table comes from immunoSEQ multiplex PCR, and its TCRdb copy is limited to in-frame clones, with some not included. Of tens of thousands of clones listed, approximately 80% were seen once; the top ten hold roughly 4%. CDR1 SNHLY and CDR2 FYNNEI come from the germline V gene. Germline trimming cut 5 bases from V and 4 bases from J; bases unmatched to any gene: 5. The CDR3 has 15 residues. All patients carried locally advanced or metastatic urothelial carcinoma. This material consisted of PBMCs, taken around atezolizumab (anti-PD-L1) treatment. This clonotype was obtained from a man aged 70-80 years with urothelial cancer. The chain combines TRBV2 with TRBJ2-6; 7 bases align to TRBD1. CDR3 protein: CASSQGTAGANVLTF. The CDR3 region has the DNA TGTGCCAGCAGTCAAGGGACAGCCGGGGCCAACGTCCTGACTTTC. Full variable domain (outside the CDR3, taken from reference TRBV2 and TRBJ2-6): EPEVTQTPSHQVTQMGQEVILRCVPISNHLYFYWYRQILGQKVEFLVSFYNNEISEKSEIFDDQFSVERPDGSNFTLKIRSTKLEDSAMYFCASSQGTAGANVLTFGAGSRLTVL.